This T cell receptor (beta chain) comes out of a study of T cells after yellow fever vaccination. Trimming stripped 2 bases from V and 7 bases from J, with 14 bases between. The CDR3 has 14 residues. Germline V gene data show CDR1 as SGHAT and CDR2 as FQNNGV. This clonotype turned up a few times. Its antigen remains unknown. Regarding the study as a whole: Re-detected after boosting: most primary clones, approximately 97% of CD4 and roughly 90% of CD8. Shared CD4/CD8 clonotypes were a small share, likely from convergent recombination.

TCRdb processed the 5' RACE reads anew with MiXCR; each CDR3 protein has one entry. The sample lists about 550,000 distinct CDR3 sequences, roughly a fifth occurring once. The receptor's source is a man aged 30-40 years who received the YFV17D yellow fever vaccine. The chain joins TRBV11-2 to TRBJ2-5; D tentatively fits TRBD1 or TRBD2 (5 bases each). Sample: PBMCs, taken 15 days after the yellow fever booster vaccination. The CDR3 is CASSLKVGVLTQYF. The CDR3 DNA sequence: TGTGCCAGCAGCTTAAAAGTGGGGGTGTTGACCCAGTACTTC.